One and the same sample provided the 21 T cell receptor beta chains below, sequenced in a study of regulatory T cells in long-lasting Graves disease. The sample's time point: newly diagnosed GD, antithyroid drugs for less than 3 months. Generation of the TCR library employed RNA extracted from PBMCs. Construction of TCR beta libraries relied on iRepertoire HTBI primers and on Arm-PCR targeting CDR3 regions. TCRdb reanalysed the multiplex PCR reads using MiXCR and keeps one entry per CDR3 protein. Of some 230,000 distinct CDR3 sequences listed, around 16% are singletons. The sequencing used peripheral blood mononuclear cells (PBMCs), collected at new diagnosis, from a patient treated with antithyroid drugs. Every receptor here comes from a female donor with Graves disease.

Worth noting for this clonotype: Given a far larger clone just one base away, this is likely a sequencing read error. V usage is TRBV24-1 and J usage is TRBJ2-1, with D unresolved. The DNA end is a closer match to TRBJ2-5, so the J assignment may be wrong. Germline CDR1 reads KGHDR; CDR2 reads SFDVKD. This CDR3 contains 17 residues. CDR3 DNA: TGTGTCACCAGTGATTCCCGAGACCCTACGTACCAAGAGACCCAGTACTTC. Protein product: CVTSDSRDPTYQETQYF.

For this clonotype: A single base is all that separates this from a far larger clone, so a read error is likely. The chain links TRBV6-2 or TRBV6-3 to TRBJ2-2; no reliable D call. Looked up from germline, CDR1 is MNHEY and CDR2 is SVGEGT. The CDR3 totals 16 residues. The CDR3 region has the DNA TGTGCCAGGAGTTACTCACCGGGTCGGGACACCGGGGAGCTGTTTTTT. The encoded protein is CARSYSPGRDTGELFF.

In its sample, this clonotype was seen many times. The chain employs TRBV19 and TRBJ2-7; 7 bases align to TRBD1. CDR3 size: 14 residues. The trim removed 6 bases at V and 1 base at J, leaving 6 bases unmatched. CDR1 is LNHDA and CDR2 is SQIVND in the germline V gene (reference sequence). For the CDR3, the DNA is TGTGCCAGTAGCTACGGGACAGTTTCCTACGAGCAGTACTTC. Its protein is CASSYGTVSYEQYF.

The chain is built from TRBV10-2 and TRBJ1-1; perhaps TRBD1 as D (5 bases). CDR3 length equals 14 residues. Germline assignment: CDR1 WSHSY and CDR2 SAAADI. Trimming took 4 bases from V and 6 from J, leaving 15 bases between them. The CDR3 protein is CASSGASLGAEAFF. Written as DNA, the CDR3 is TGCGCCAGCAGTGGAGCCAGTTTGGGGGCTGAAGCTTTCTTT.

Notes on this clonotype: At one boundary the junction diverges from the germline segment, which might be a read error. The V gene is TRBV24-1, the J gene TRBJ2-1; possibly TRBD2 for D (5 bases). Germline lookup yields CDR1 KGHDR and CDR2 SFDVKD. The CDR3 contains 16 residues. This CDR3 reads CATSEQTSVAYNEQLF. The CDR3 coding sequence is TGTGCCACCAGTGAGCAAACTAGTGTGGCCTACAATGAGCAGCTCTTC.

This clonotype has at least ten counts. The chain links TRBV2 to TRBJ1-2; TRBD1 aligns across 8 bases. CDR1 and CDR2 (germline): SNHLY, FYNNEI. Germline trimming cut 6 bases from V and 7 bases from J; bases unmatched to any gene: 4. This CDR3 is built from 12 residues. For the CDR3, the DNA is TGTGCCAGCAGAGGACAGGGAATTGGCTACACCTTC. This codes for CASRGQGIGYTF.

This clonotype was detected many times. V usage is TRBV6-1 and J usage is TRBJ2-2; D gene ambiguous. Germline CDR1 MNHNS, CDR2 SASEGT. The CDR3 spans 14 residues. Trimming removed 1 base at V and 1 base at J, with 4 bases between. Here the CDR3 DNA reads TGTGCCAGCAGTGAAGAGAGGAACACCGGGGAGCTGTTTTTT. Its translation is CASSEERNTGELFF.

J is TRBJ2-5 and V is TRBV20-1, with D maybe TRBD1 (5 bases). Germline assignment: CDR1 DFQATT and CDR2 SNEGSKA (reference sequence). V was trimmed by 8 bases and J by 5 bases, leaving 15 bases between them. This CDR3 has 12 residues. CDR3 loop: CSLDSPAETQYF. The CDR3 DNA reads as TGCAGTCTCGACAGTCCTGCGGAGACCCAGTACTTC.

This clonotype showed up many times. This chain connects TRBV6-1 to TRBJ2-1; 8 nucleotides line up with TRBD2. CDR3 length: 17 residues. After removal of 2 bases from V and 7 bases from J, the junction contained 13 bases not matched to a gene. Looked up from germline, CDR1 is MNHNS and CDR2 is SASEGT. The CDR3 protein is CASSERVGGRPGNEQFF. The CDR3 region has the DNA TGTGCCAGCAGTGAACGTGTAGGCGGGAGGCCAGGGAATGAGCAGTTCTTC.

About this clonotype: This likely came from a read error, as a far larger clone is one base away. The J gene is TRBJ2-7, the V gene TRBV14; 12 nucleotides align to TRBD1. The CDR3 sequence is 15 residues long. Germline CDR1 and CDR2: SGHDN and FVKESK. V shed 6 bases and J 10 bases; nucleotides not matched to a gene: 13. CDR3 DNA sequence: TGTGCCAGCAGGCGACCCGGGACAGGGGGCGGGCATCAGTACTTC. It yields the protein CASRRPGTGGGHQYF.

This clonotype was seen at least ten times. The chain carries TRBV4-2 and TRBJ2-1; 7 positions agree with TRBD2. The ends lost 1 base at V and 7 bases at J; junction bases unmatched: 7. The CDR3 runs 15 residues. CDR1 and CDR2 (germline): LGHNA, YNFKEQ. CDR3 nucleotides: TGTGCCAGCAGCCAAGGGACTAGAGCTGGTAATGAGCAGTTCTTC. Protein sequence: CASSQGTRAGNEQFF.

The chain joins TRBV10-3 to TRBJ2-3; D possibly corresponds to TRBD2 (5 bases). Between the trimmed V and J ends, which lost 3 bases and 2 bases, there was a span of 15 bases. CDR1 ENHRY and CDR2 SYGVKD come from the germline V gene. The CDR3 extends over 16 amino acids. CDR3 residues: CAISDQQSGATDTQYF. Written as DNA, the CDR3 is TGTGCCATCAGTGACCAGCAGAGCGGAGCCACAGATACGCAGTATTTT.

Many counts were recorded for this clonotype. The CDR3 nucleotides read TGTGCCAGCAGCTTGGTCGTGACAGGGGTTAACGGTCAGCCCCAGCATTTT. Translation gives CASSLVVTGVNGQPQHF. The chain couples TRBV5-4 to TRBJ1-5; 8 bases map to TRBD1. The V segment lost 0 bases and the J segment 6 bases; nucleotides outside the gene matches: 11. Germline lookup yields CDR1 SGHNT and CDR2 YYREEE (reference sequence). This CDR3 has 17 residues.

This clonotype has at least ten counts. This chain links TRBV20-1 with TRBJ2-1, with 10 bases identical to TRBD2. CDR3 size: 15 residues. Germline CDR1 DFQATT, CDR2 SNEGSKA (reference sequence). After removal of 6 bases from V and 4 bases from J, the junction contained 9 bases not matched to a gene. The CDR3 DNA sequence: TGCAGTGCGCCGCTAGCGGGAGCGACTTACAATGAGCAGTTCTTC. Translation gives CSAPLAGATYNEQFF.

This clonotype was counted at least ten times. This sequence joins TRBV7-2 and TRBJ1-5; unclear D gene. The germline V gene encodes CDR1 SGHTA and CDR2 FQGNSA. The germline V and J ends were trimmed by 0 bases and 1 base, with 4 bases remaining between them. CDR3 length: 14 amino acids. CDR3 protein: CASSLAKSNQPQHF. The CDR3 DNA follows: TGTGCCAGCAGCTTAGCGAAAAGCAATCAGCCCCAGCATTTT.

This clonotype was seen more than once but under ten times. The rearrangement links TRBV20-1 to TRBJ1-5; 7 bases are a match to TRBD1. Germline loops: CDR1 DFQATT, CDR2 SNEGSKA (reference sequence). CDR3 length: 16 amino acids. V lost 3 bases, J lost 5 bases, and 13 bases stayed unmatched. The chain's CDR3 is CSARRGAGGQDQPQHF. DNA for the CDR3: TGCAGTGCTAGGAGGGGGGCAGGGGGTCAGGATCAGCCCCAGCATTTT.

This clonotype was seen repeatedly, ten times or more. The chain uses TRBV20-1 and TRBJ1-3; perhaps TRBD1 as D (5 bases). There are 17 residues in the CDR3. Between the trimmed V and J ends, which lost 3 bases and 0 bases, there was a span of 18 bases. From germline, CDR1 is DFQATT and CDR2 SNEGSKA (reference sequence). Written as DNA, the CDR3 is TGCAGTGCTAGGCTCCCAAATTGGGGGGACTCTGGAAACACCATATATTTT. Amino acids: CSARLPNWGDSGNTIYF.

This clonotype has a count of ten or more. The rearrangement links TRBV2 to TRBJ2-2; D tentatively fits TRBD1 or TRBD2 (7 bases each). V was trimmed by 11 bases and J by 3 bases, leaving 25 bases between them. This CDR3 spans 17 amino acids. Per germline, CDR1 SNHLY and CDR2 FYNNEI. CDR3 nucleotide sequence: TGTGCCGGAAGACAGGGAGGGATCGAGTCGGACACCGGGGAGCTGTTTTTT. Amino acid sequence: CAGRQGGIESDTGELFF.

In its sample, this clonotype was seen many times. The chain uses TRBV7-3 and TRBJ2-7; D is possibly TRBD2 (5 bases). The V gene lost 0 bases and the J gene lost 2 bases, with 8 bases spanning the gap. The CDR3 covers 14 residues. Germline V CDR1 and CDR2: SGHTA, FQGTGA. In nucleotides, the CDR3 is TGTGCCAGCAGCTTAACAGGGAGCCCCTACGAGCAGTACTTC. Translating it yields CASSLTGSPYEQYF.

This clonotype was counted at least ten times. J is TRBJ2-1 and V is TRBV6-1; D unclear. There are 16 residues in the CDR3. Looked up from germline, CDR1 is MNHNS and CDR2 is SASEGT. Trimming took 7 bases from V and 4 from J, leaving 20 bases between them. CDR3 residues: CASTSRTERRYNEQFF. The DNA of the CDR3 is TGTGCCAGCACCTCTCGGACGGAGAGGCGGTACAATGAGCAGTTCTTC.

This clonotype was recorded many times. V is TRBV11-3 and J is TRBJ2-5; D not certain. Germline CDR1 reads SGHNT; CDR2 reads YENEEA. This CDR3 spans 13 amino acids. V was clipped by 5 bases and J by 4 bases, with 11 bases between them. The CDR3 DNA follows: TGTGCCAGCAGCCCCGGACGAAGAGAGACCCAGTACTTC. Protein product: CASSPGRRETQYF. Supplemented by reference TRBV11-3 and TRBJ2-5, the full variable domain reads EAGVVQSPRYKIIEKKQPVAFWCNPISGHNTLYWYLQNLGQGPELLIRYENEEAVDDSQLPKDRFSAERLKGVDSTLKIQPAELGDSAVYLCASSPGRRETQYFGPGTRLLVL.